What follows is one T cell receptor beta chain and its context. Its antigen specificity is not known. No quality values exist for individual bases; no much larger clone is one base distant. The CDR3 numbers 15 residues from cysteine through phenylalanine. Here the CDR3 DNA is all that survives: 45 bases in frame from base 1. For this chain, trimming is 3 bases at the V end and 6 bases at the J end, and the number of junction bases without a gene match is 7. The germline V gene provides CDR1 SGHTA and CDR2 FQGNSA. The data stem from a study of beta chain features in type 1 diabetes (dated by TCRdb to the late 2010s). Study-wide context: Patients and healthy donors did not differ in mean age, gender distribution, total cell number or subset yield. Regulatory and stem cell-like memory subsets were obtained from only 8 patients and about 8 healthy donors, while naive and central memory subsets were obtained from all 30 or so donors. The study compared TCRB repertoires of sorted circulating CD4+ T cell subsets between recently diagnosed type 1 diabetes patients and matched healthy donors. A total of roughly 98,000,000 sorted cells were examined across all samples, and RNA yield correlated strongly with the number of cells per subset.

Each donor gave one peripheral blood draw, averaging roughly 0.11 L, which was collected into heparinised tubes. A BD FACSAria II and a panel including CD45RO, CCR7, CD25, CD127, CD95 and CD27 were used to sort naive, central memory, regulatory and stem cell-like memory CD4+ T cells. Every sorted population had a purity above 95%. Right away, PBMCs were isolated by Lymphoprep density gradient centrifugation and were stained directly, with no culture step. To minimize batch effects, samples were stained and sorted in pairs, one healthy donor with one patient per experiment. The entire amount of isolated RNA was reverse transcribed using the High Capacity cDNA Reverse Transcription Kit, so the sequenced TCRB transcripts were expressed ones. Deep immunoSEQ sequencing was performed on naive, central memory and regulatory T cell samples, with an average of roughly 4 million total reads per sample. Sorted cells were lysed in RLT buffer and RNA was extracted with DNase-treated RNeasy Micro or Mini kits, depending on cell number. Each cell subset was processed on its own to prevent cross-contamination, while patient and healthy donor samples were processed together. The immunoSEQ multiplex PCR was used to amplify TCRB sequences from cDNA, generating 87-bp fragments that spanned the CDR3 region. Sequencing of the amplicons was done on the Illumina HiSeq platform. As for the authors' bioinformatics: PCR bias was computationally corrected using synthetic template baselines, reads within Hamming distance 2 were collapsed, and singletons that could not be merged were discarded. By aligning reads against IMGT, V, D and J genes, CDR3 length, and insertions or deletions at six rearrangement sites were assigned. Within each subset, clonotype counts were normalized to sorted cell number, after which true diversity and Gini coefficients were computed with the tcR R package. The overlap coefficient, calculated on TCRB nucleotide sequences, was used to measure repertoire sharing. TCRdb obtained this table from immuneACCESS and retained in-frame rearrangements with V and J assigned. These tables miss some clones; where compared with another copy, unresolved V genes account for less than half of the shortfall, and the remainder is unexplained. Clone size and V and J calls were adopted from that table, with D and trimming inferred from the DNA. In this sample the table shows more than 100,000 clones, 25% to 35% of which occur a single time. Jointly, the top ten make up 0.53% of the sample.

Summary of the overall study and its limitations: Because cDNA was sequenced instead of genomic DNA, activated cells with high expression could be over-represented, although the groups did not differ in activation or CD3 levels. Naive, central memory and regulatory TCRB repertoires appeared more similar among patients than among healthy donors. In all four CD4+ subsets, TCRB CDR3 length was moderately but significantly shorter in type 1 diabetes patients. HLA sub-analyses involved small numbers of individuals, so any influence of HLA type on TCRB rearrangement remained unresolved. At VDJ recombination sites, patients with type 1 diabetes made fewer insertions and deleted more nucleotides, a pattern implying thymic rearrangement abnormalities. PCR may preferentially amplify shorter templates, but because patient and control samples were amplified and corrected together, any resulting skew would affect both groups equally.

The sample taken for sequencing was central memory CD4+ T cells from blood. The V and J segments used are TRBV7-2 and TRBJ2-4; TRBD1 lines up with 8 middle nucleotides. This receptor was obtained from a woman between 18 and 29 years old with type 1 diabetes. The DNA reads as follows: TGTGCCAGCAGCTTTGGACCTGACAGGGGAAACATTCAGTACTTC. Its translation reads: CASSFGPDRGNIQYF.